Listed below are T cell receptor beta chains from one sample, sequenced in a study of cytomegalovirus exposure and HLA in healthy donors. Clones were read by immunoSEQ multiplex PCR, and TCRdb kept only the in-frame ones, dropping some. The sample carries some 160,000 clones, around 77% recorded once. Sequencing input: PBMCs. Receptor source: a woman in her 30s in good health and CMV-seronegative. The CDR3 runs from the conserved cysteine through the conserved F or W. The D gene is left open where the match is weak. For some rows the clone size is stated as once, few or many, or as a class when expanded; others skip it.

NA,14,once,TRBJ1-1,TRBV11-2,TGTGCCAGCAGCTTTCTCAGTCCGGGCACTGAAGCTTTCTTT,CASSFLSPGTEAFF
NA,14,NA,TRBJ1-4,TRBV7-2,TGTGCCAGCAGCTTAGGGGGAGCTAATGAAAAACTGTTTTTT,CASSLGGANEKLFF
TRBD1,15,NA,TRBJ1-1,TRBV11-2,TGTGCCAGCAGTATACTGGGACAGGGGGGCGCTGAAGCTTTCTTT,CASSILGQGGAEAFF
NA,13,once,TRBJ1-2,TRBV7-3,TGTGCCAGCAGCGCCGGGATAAACTATGGCTACACCTTC,CASSAGINYGYTF
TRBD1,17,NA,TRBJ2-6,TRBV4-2,TGTGCCAGCAGCCATACACCTAGGGGGCCTGGGGCCAACGTCCTGACTTTC,CASSHTPRGPGANVLTF
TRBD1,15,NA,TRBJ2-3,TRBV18,TGTGCCAGCTCACCACCCGGGACAGCTCGAGATACGCAGTATTTT,CASSPPGTARDTQYF
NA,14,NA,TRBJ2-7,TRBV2,TGTGCCAGCAGTGCTCAGCTGTTGGGCTTGGGGCAGTACTTC,CASSAQLLGLGQYF
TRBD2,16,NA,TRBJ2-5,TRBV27,TGTGCCAGCAGTACACGACTAGCGGGGGGAGGTGAGACCCAGTACTTC,CASSTRLAGGGETQYF
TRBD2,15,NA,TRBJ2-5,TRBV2,TGTGCCAAACCCGGACTAGCGGGAGGCTTGGAGACCCAGTACTTC,CAKPGLAGGLETQYF
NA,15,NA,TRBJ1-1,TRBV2,TGTGCCAGCAGTGAAGTCAGACAGATAGACACTGAAGCTTTCTTT,CASSEVRQIDTEAFF
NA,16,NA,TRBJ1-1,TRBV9,TGTGCCAGCAGCGTAGCGGTAGGGGTAGGGGTCACTGAAGCTTTCTTT,CASSVAVGVGVTEAFF
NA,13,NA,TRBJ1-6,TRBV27,TGTGCCAGCAGTTTATCGACCGTACAGCCCCTCCACTTT,CASSLSTVQPLHF
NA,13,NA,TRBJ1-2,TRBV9,TGTGCCAGCAGCAAACAGGCCAGTTTTGGCTACACCTTC,CASSKQASFGYTF
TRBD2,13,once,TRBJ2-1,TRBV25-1,TGTGCCAGCAGTGGGCGGATAGCGGGGGTGCAGTTCTTC,CASSGRIAGVQFF
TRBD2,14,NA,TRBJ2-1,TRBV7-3,TGTGCCAGCAGCCCGGGACTAGCCTACAATGAGCAGTTCTTC,CASSPGLAYNEQFF
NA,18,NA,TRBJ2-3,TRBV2,TGTGCCAGCAGCGCGCGGGACAGCTTAAGTTTTAGCACAGATACGCAGTATTTT,CASSARDSLSFSTDTQYF
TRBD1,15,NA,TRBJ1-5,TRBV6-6,TGTGCCAGCAGTTTCCCGGGACAGGGTCATCAGCCCCAGCATTTT,CASSFPGQGHQPQHF
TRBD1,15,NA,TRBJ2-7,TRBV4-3,TGCGCCAGCAGCCAAGAAGCAGGGGGCCGCTACGAGCAGTACTTC,CASSQEAGGRYEQYF
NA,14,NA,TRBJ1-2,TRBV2,TGTGCCAGCAGGTCCCTCCAAGTGGGCCATGGCTACACCTTC,CASRSLQVGHGYTF
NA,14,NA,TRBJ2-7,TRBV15,TGTGCCACCAGTCCTTACAAGTACTCCTACGAGCAGTACTTC,CATSPYKYSYEQYF
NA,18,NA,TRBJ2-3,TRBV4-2,TGTGCCAGCAGCCAAGAACTAGTAACAGGGATTAGCACAGATACGCAGTATTTT,CASSQELVTGISTDTQYF
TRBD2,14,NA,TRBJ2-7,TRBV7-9,TGTGCCAGCAGCTCCATAGCGGGTCGTCGGGAGCAGTACTTC,CASSSIAGRREQYF
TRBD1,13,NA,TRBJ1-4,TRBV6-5,TGTGCCAGCAGAAACACAGGGGCGGCAAAACTGTTTTTT,CASRNTGAAKLFF
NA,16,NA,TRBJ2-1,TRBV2,TGTGCCAGCAGTGAAGAGTCGCGAGGGCCGGGGAATGAGCAGTTCTTC,CASSEESRGPGNEQFF
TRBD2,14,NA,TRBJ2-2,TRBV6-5,TGTGCCACCGGGCTAGCGGGATCCACCGGGGAGCTGTTTTTT,CATGLAGSTGELFF
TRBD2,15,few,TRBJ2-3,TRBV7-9,TGTGCCAGCAGCTTATTAATAGCGGGCCCAGATACGCAGTATTTT,CASSLLIAGPDTQYF
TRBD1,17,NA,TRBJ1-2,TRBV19,TGTGCCAGTAGTCCCCTCCGTTGGGACAGGGAACTCTATGGCTACACCTTC,CASSPLRWDRELYGYTF
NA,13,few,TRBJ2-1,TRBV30,TGTGCCTGGGCCCCACTTATGTACAATGAGCAGTTCTTC,CAWAPLMYNEQFF
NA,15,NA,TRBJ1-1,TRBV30,TGTGCCTGGAGTGTACGCGGCACGGGGAGAACTGAAGCTTTCTTT,CAWSVRGTGRTEAFF
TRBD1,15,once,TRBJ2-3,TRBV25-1,TGTGCCAGCAGTGAACAGGGGGCCAACACAGATACGCAGTATTTT,CASSEQGANTDTQYF
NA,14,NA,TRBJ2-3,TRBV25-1,TGTGCCAGCAGTTGGCATTCTAGCACAGATACGCAGTATTTT,CASSWHSSTDTQYF
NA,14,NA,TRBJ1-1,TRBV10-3,TGTGCCATCAGTGAGCAACAGGGAAACCCTGAAGCTTTCTTT,CAISEQQGNPEAFF
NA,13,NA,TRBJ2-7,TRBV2,TGTGCCAGCAGTGAAGCGCTTCTCAGCGAGCAGTACTTC,CASSEALLSEQYF